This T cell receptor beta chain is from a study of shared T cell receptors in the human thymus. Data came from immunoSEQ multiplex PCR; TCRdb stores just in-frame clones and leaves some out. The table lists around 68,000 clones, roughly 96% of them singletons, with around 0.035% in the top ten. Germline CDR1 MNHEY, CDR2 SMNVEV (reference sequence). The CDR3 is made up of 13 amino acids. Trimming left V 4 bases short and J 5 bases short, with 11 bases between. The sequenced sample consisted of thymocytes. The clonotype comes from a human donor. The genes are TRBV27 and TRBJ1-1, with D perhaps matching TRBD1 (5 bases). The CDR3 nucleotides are TGTGCCAGCAGTTCAGGGTTCCCAACTGAAGCTTTCTTT. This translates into CASSSGFPTEAFF.